This TCR beta chain was identified in a study of shared clonotypes between healthy human individuals. Study information: Participating donors consisted of two women and a few men aged 18 to 49.

The germline CDR1 and CDR2 sequences are MDHEN and SYDVKM. The trim removed 7 bases at V and 4 bases at J, leaving 9 bases unmatched. The CDR3 has 14 amino acids. CD8 cells classed as naive were CD45RO-negative and positively selected for CCR7, excluding terminally differentiated effector memory CD45RA+ cells. Produced via immunoSEQ multiplex PCR; TCRdb's table is partial and in-frame only. The top ten clones hold about 1.5% of a sample with about 2.1 million clones, about 92% of them seen once. Study-wide results and limits: Despite large depth, sorted-subset datasets appeared incompletely sequenced. Sharing across four donors was highest in naive CD4 (around 5%) and lowest in memory CD8 (around 0.4%).

With regard to this clone: Its antigen is not known.

The sequenced material came from naive CD8+ T cells from PBMCs. The sequence derives from a man younger than 35 in good health. Some clones in this sample may be carry-over from other donors' samples. The rearrangement links TRBV28 to TRBJ2-7, with 8 bases aligning to TRBD1. The CDR3 DNA reads TGTGCCAGCACCCGGGACAGGTCTGCATACGAGCAGTACTTC. Translation gives CASTRDRSAYEQYF.